The present TCR beta chain was sequenced within a study of OX40 agonist ivuxolimab in advanced cancers. From germline, CDR1 is SEHNR and CDR2 FQNEAQ (reference sequence). This CDR3 contains 17 residues. With 4 bases clipped from V and 4 bases from J, the junction kept 13 bases outside the gene matches. Assay: immunoSEQ multiplex PCR; the TCRdb copy retains only in-frame clones and omits some. The sample consists of about 44,000 clones, about 80% of them appearing once. This clone showed up just a few times. Sequencing used CD4+ or CD8+ T cells sorted from blood, obtained in a trial of the OX40 agonist ivuxolimab. The gene calls are TRBV7-9 and TRBJ2-1; 7 bases agree with TRBD2. The source is an adult with an advanced solid tumor such as melanoma, head and neck, liver or kidney cancer. The CDR3 region has the DNA TGTGCCAGCAGCTCAGCCCGGCGGGGGACCTCATACAATGAGCAGTTCTTC. It is translated as CASSSARRGTSYNEQFF.